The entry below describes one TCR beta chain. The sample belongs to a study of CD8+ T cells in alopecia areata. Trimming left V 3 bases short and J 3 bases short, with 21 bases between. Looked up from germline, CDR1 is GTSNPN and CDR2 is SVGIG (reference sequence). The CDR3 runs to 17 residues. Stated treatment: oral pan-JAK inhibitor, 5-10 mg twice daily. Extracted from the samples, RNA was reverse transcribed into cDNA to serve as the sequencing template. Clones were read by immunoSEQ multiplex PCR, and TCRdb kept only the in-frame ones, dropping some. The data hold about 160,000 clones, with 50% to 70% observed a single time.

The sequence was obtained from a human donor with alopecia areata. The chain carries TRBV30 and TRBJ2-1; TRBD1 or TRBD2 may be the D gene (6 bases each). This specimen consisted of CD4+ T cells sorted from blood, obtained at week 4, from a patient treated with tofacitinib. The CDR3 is CAWRGGRTAGGYNEQFF. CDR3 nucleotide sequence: TGTGCCTGGAGGGGAGGAAGGACAGCCGGAGGCTACAATGAGCAGTTCTTC.